The clone carrying this TCR beta chain showed up just a few times. The junction does not match germline at one end; this may be a read error. Using its own MiXCR run on the 5' RACE reads, TCRdb lists one record per CDR3 protein. The data hold about 24,000 distinct CDR3 sequences, with less than 15% observed a single time. This record belongs to a study of neurological immune-mediated disorders. The time point denotes: technical triplicate 1. Germline CDR1 and CDR2: LGHNA and YNFKEQ. The CDR3 covers 17 residues. The genes are TRBV4-2 and TRBJ2-1; tentatively, D is TRBD2 (6 bases). Material: CD4+ T cells from blood. This receptor was taken from a female donor with HTLV-1-associated myelopathy (HAM/TSP). The CDR3 nucleotides are TGTGCCAGAAGCCAAGTTCGAGTAGTAGCGGCAAACAATGAGCAGTTATTC. Encoded protein: CARSQVRVVAANNEQLF.